This TCR beta chain was documented in a study of blood T cell repertoires in COVID-19. The overall study: COVID-19 samples from acute and convalescent phases originated in the United States, Italy and Spain. From T cells, B-cell-depleted T cells, or PBMCs came the material, which was cDNA or gDNA.

Germline CDR1 KGHSH, CDR2 LQKENI. The CDR3 sequence is 13 residues long. V was trimmed by 6 bases and J by 7 bases, leaving 10 bases between them. Per the study methods: Nucleated cell counts were estimated from reference gene primer amplification. TCRdb keeps only in-frame clones here, not all; method: immunoSEQ multiplex PCR. Clonal size and the V and J genes are those of that table, whereas D and trimming came from the DNA. Here the sample spans 160,000 or so clones, roughly 86% being singletons. The chain combines TRBV18 with TRBJ1-6; D is ambiguous. Sequencing used peripheral blood. This clonotype was obtained from a woman in her forties or fifties with acute or convalescent COVID-19. The CDR3 nucleotides read TGTGCCAGCTCTCGATCAGTGAATTCACCCCTCCACTTT. It specifies CASSRSVNSPLHF.